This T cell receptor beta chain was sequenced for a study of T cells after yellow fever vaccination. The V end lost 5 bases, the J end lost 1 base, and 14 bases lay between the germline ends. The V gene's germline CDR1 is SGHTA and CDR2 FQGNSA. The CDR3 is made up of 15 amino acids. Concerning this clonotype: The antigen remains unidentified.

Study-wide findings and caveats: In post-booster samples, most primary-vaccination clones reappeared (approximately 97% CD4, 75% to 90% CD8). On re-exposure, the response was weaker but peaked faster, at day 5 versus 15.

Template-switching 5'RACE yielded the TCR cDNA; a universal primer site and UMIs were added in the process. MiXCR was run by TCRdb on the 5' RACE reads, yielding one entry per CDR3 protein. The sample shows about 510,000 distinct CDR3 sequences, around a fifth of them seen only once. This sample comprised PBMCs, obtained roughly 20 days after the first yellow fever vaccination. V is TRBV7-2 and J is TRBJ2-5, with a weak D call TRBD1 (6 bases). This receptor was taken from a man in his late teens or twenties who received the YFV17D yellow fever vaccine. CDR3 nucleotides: TGTGCCAGCAGCCCGATGAGGACAGCCCAAGAGACCCAGTACTTC. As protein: CASSPMRTAQETQYF.